A single sample gave rise to the 27 T cell receptor beta chains below, sequenced in a study of T cell repertoires in cytomegalovirus infection. TCRdb recomputed calls from the reads with MiXCR, one row per CDR3 protein. The table records approximately 270,000 distinct CDR3 sequences, 20% to 25% of them present only once. These receptors' targets are unknown. The material was cultured PBMCs, obtained from culture after CMV antigen stimulation. The receptor source for this set is a human donor in good health (CMV status not recorded). Some clones in this sample may be carry-over from other donors' samples.

This clonotype occurred a few times. The chain joins TRBV7-9 to TRBJ2-1, with TRBD2 matching over 10 bases. Germline V gene data show CDR1 as SEHNR and CDR2 as FQNEAQ (reference sequence). The CDR3 is 15 residues long. V lost 1 base and J lost 8; bases outside the gene matches: 5. The CDR3 is CASSLVPSGSDEQFF. The CDR3 coding sequence is TGTGCCAGCAGCTTAGTCCCTAGCGGGAGCGATGAGCAGTTCTTC.

This clonotype was counted between two and nine times. This chain links TRBV6-2 or TRBV6-3 with TRBJ2-5; 7 bases fit TRBD2. The CDR3 runs 14 residues. V shed 9 bases and J 5 bases; nucleotides not matched to a gene: 12. CDR1 and CDR2 from the germline V gene are MNHEY and SVGEGT. The CDR3 region has the DNA TGTGCCAGACAACCCGGGACTACAGAGGAGACCCAGTACTTC. This gives the protein CARQPGTTEETQYF.

V usage is TRBV12-3 or TRBV12-4 and J usage is TRBJ2-7; D unclear. The CDR3 has 14 residues. With 3 bases removed from V and 3 bases from J, the gap between germline ends came to 12 bases. The CDR3: CASSFRTTFYEQYF. The CDR3 DNA is TGTGCCAGCAGTTTTCGGACGACTTTCTACGAGCAGTACTTC.

This clonotype was detected many times. The genes are TRBV28 and TRBJ1-2, with D unclear. CDR3 length: 14 amino acids. CDR1 and CDR2 from the germline V gene are MDHEN and SYDVKM. Trimming removed 3 bases from V and 4 bases from J, with 12 bases in between. The CDR3 DNA is TGTGCCAGCAGTTTGGGTGCGGGAAGCTATGGCTACACCTTC. Translated: CASSLGAGSYGYTF.

This clonotype was observed many times. The rearrangement links TRBV11-2 to TRBJ2-7, with TRBD2 matching over 9 bases. The germline V gene encodes CDR1 SGHAT and CDR2 FQNNGV. V gave up 3 bases and J gave up 0 bases; unmatched junction bases: 3. The CDR3 has 15 residues. CDR3 coding DNA: TGTGCCAGCAGCTTCGCTAGCGGGGCCTCCTACGAGCAGTACGTC. Translating it yields CASSFASGASYEQYV.

The V and J genes are TRBV25-1 and TRBJ1-1; the D is unclear. The V and J ends lost 7 bases and 4 bases respectively, with 10 bases between them. The CDR3 loop spans 12 amino acids. Germline V CDR1 and CDR2: MGHDK, SYGVNS. CDR3 loop: CASMSGSTEAFF. The CDR3 DNA follows: TGTGCCAGCATGTCGGGGAGCACTGAAGCTTTCTTT.

This clonotype came up a few times. This sequence joins TRBV7-9 and TRBJ1-5; D unresolved. Trimming removed 3 bases from V and 0 bases from J, with 12 bases in between. From germline, CDR1 is SEHNR and CDR2 FQNEAQ (reference sequence). The CDR3 has 16 residues. CDR3 sequence (DNA): TGTGCCAGCAGCTTCGGGAATGGCCTTAGCAATCAGCCCCAGCATTTT. Its translation: CASSFGNGLSNQPQHF. Full variable domain (remainder filled in from reference TRBV7-9 and TRBJ1-5): DTGVSQNPRHKITKRGQNVTFRCDPISEHNRLYWYRQTLGQGPEFLTYFQNEAQLEKSRLLSDRFSAERPKGSFSTLEIQRTEQGDSAMYLCASSFGNGLSNQPQHFGDGTRLSIL.

This clonotype was observed many times. The V and J genes are TRBV4-1 and TRBJ1-1; tentative D call: TRBD1 (6 bases). V was cut by 4 bases and J by 5 bases, with 17 bases left in between. Germline V CDR1 and CDR2: MGHRA, YSYEKL. This CDR3 comprises 15 residues. This chain's CDR3 is CASSLGQQGSTEAFF. DNA of the CDR3: TGCGCCAGCAGCCTTGGACAACAGGGATCAACTGAAGCTTTCTTT.

J is TRBJ2-7 and V is TRBV6-5; 12 nucleotides line up with TRBD1. The length of the CDR3 is 13 residues. Germline CDR1 MNHEY, CDR2 SVGAGI. V was clipped by 9 bases and J by 7 bases; unmatched bases: 7. As DNA, the CDR3 is TGTGCCAGTAGGGACAGGGGGCTGGGGGAGCAGTACTTC. Its translation is CASRDRGLGEQYF.

This clonotype has at least ten counts. The genes are TRBV7-2 and TRBJ1-4; D is unclear. The length of the CDR3 is 15 residues. V lost 5 bases, J lost 6 bases, and 16 bases lay in between. Germline-derived CDR1 and CDR2 are SGHTA and FQGNSA. CDR3 nucleotide sequence: TGTGCCAGCAGCGCCTTATCCCAATTCGATGAAAAACTGTTTTTT. It translates to CASSALSQFDEKLFF.

This clonotype was counted only a few times. The genes are TRBV12-3 or TRBV12-4 and TRBJ1-5; D unclear. Trimming left V 4 bases short and J 0 bases short, with 13 bases between. This CDR3 contains 16 residues. CDR3: CASSSDLKGSNQPQHF. The CDR3, as DNA: TGTGCCAGCAGTTCCGATTTAAAAGGTAGCAATCAGCCCCAGCATTTT.

This clonotype came up a few times. V and J are TRBV7-9 and TRBJ2-7; the match to TRBD2 covers 13 bases. The CDR3 has 15 amino acids. V lost 5 bases, J lost 3 bases, and 4 bases stayed unmatched. Germline V CDR1 and CDR2: SEHNR, FQNEAQ (reference sequence). CDR3 DNA: TGTGCCAGCAGCCCGGGGACTAGCGGGAACTACGAGCAGTACGTC. Its translation is CASSPGTSGNYEQYV.

A few counts support this clonotype. The J gene is TRBJ2-5, the V gene TRBV4-1; TRBD2 matches at 13 bases. The V and J ends lost 1 base and 0 bases, in that order; junction bases with no gene match: 11. The germline CDR1 and CDR2 sequences are MGHRA and YSYEKL. The CDR3 has 20 residues. The CDR3 nucleotides are TGCGCCAGCAGCCAAGGGATTACCGGGACTAGCGGGGAAGACCAAGAGACCCAGTACTTC. Amino acids: CASSQGITGTSGEDQETQYF.

This chain uses TRBV7-8 with TRBJ2-2; D assignment may be TRBD1 or TRBD2 (5 bases each). The CDR3 totals 15 residues. V lost 5 bases and J 3 bases, leaving 13 bases between the germline ends. Germline V gene sequence: CDR1 SGHVS, CDR2 FQNEAQ. The CDR3 sequence: CASSRGRGHTGELFF. The CDR3 nucleotides are TGTGCCAGCAGCCGGGGAAGGGGTCACACCGGGGAGCTGTTTTTT.

This clonotype was detected ten times or more. The chain is built from TRBV6-5 and TRBJ2-5, with 10 positions matching TRBD2. The CDR3 is 14 residues long. Germline V gene data show CDR1 as MNHEY and CDR2 as SVGAGI. V shed 2 bases and J 3 bases; nucleotides not matched to a gene: 0. The CDR3 spells CASSYGLAEETQYF. Written as DNA, the CDR3 is TGTGCCAGCAGTTACGGACTAGCGGAAGAGACCCAGTACTTC.

V and J are TRBV12-3 or TRBV12-4 and TRBJ2-3; 7 bases line up with TRBD2. With 2 bases clipped from V and 5 bases from J, the junction kept 7 bases outside the gene matches. The CDR3 is made up of 15 amino acids. This CDR3 reads CASSLLAAWVDTQYF. The CDR3 region has the DNA TGTGCCAGCAGTTTACTAGCGGCCTGGGTAGATACGCAGTATTTT.

This chain links TRBV7-3 with TRBJ2-7; 8 bases are a match to TRBD2. After removal of 5 bases from V and 4 bases from J, the junction contained 4 bases not matched to a gene. The CDR3 is 13 residues long. Looked up from germline, CDR1 is SGHTA and CDR2 is FQGTGA. The CDR3 DNA is TGTGCCAGCAGCAAACGGGGGGGTTACGAGCAGTACTTC. The encoded protein is CASSKRGGYEQYF.

This chain links TRBV4-3 with TRBJ2-1, with 9 bases fitting TRBD2. Germline CDR1 and CDR2: LGHNA and YSLEER. The V and J ends lost 4 bases and 8 bases, in that order; junction bases with no gene match: 0. The CDR3 has 12 residues. CDR3 amino acids: CASSRTSDEQFF. DNA for the CDR3: TGCGCCAGCAGCCGGACTAGCGATGAGCAGTTCTTC.

This clonotype has ten or more counts. The DNA for the CDR3 is TGTGCCAGCAGGCCCGGGACAGATCAGCCCCAGCATTTT. It translates to CASRPGTDQPQHF. The chain recombines TRBV6-5 with TRBJ1-5; 7 bases are a match to TRBD1. Losses at the gene ends were 6 bases for V and 5 bases for J; bases not matched to a gene: 4. Germline CDR1 MNHEY, CDR2 SVGAGI. This CDR3 has 13 residues.

This chain connects TRBV6-2 or TRBV6-3 to TRBJ2-5, with D possibly being TRBD2 (5 bases). This CDR3 has 15 amino acids. With 8 bases removed from V and 2 bases from J, the gap between germline ends came to 18 bases. Germline values: CDR1 MNHEY, CDR2 SVGEGT. The CDR3 protein is CASRPGSRWQETQYF. As DNA, the CDR3 is TGTGCCAGCCGCCCGGGGTCGAGGTGGCAAGAGACCCAGTACTTC.

This clonotype showed up many times. The gene calls are TRBV7-2 and TRBJ1-2; tentatively, D is TRBD1 (6 bases). CDR3 length: 15 residues. The V end was cut by 5 bases, the J end by 2 bases, with 15 bases between. Germline assignment: CDR1 SGHTA and CDR2 FQGNSA. Here the CDR3 reads CASSPQWQGNYGYTF. For the CDR3, the DNA is TGTGCCAGCAGCCCCCAATGGCAGGGGAACTATGGCTACACCTTC.

This chain uses TRBV14 with TRBJ1-2, with D perhaps matching TRBD1 (5 bases). This CDR3 has 17 amino acids. Deletions cut 0 bases from V and 2 bases from J, with 16 bases between. From germline, CDR1 is SGHDN and CDR2 FVKESK. CDR3 nucleotides: TGTGCCAGCAGCCAAGATGGTACAGCCGGGGGGAACTATGGCTACACCTTC. Translation: CASSQDGTAGGNYGYTF.

The J gene is TRBJ2-1, the V gene TRBV20-1; tentative D call: TRBD2 (5 bases). The CDR3 loop spans 14 amino acids. Germline-derived CDR1 and CDR2 are DFQATT and SNEGSKA (reference sequence). V lost 0 bases, J lost 10 bases, and 16 bases lay in between. The CDR3 sequence: CSARDRASTGEQFF. The CDR3 coding sequence is TGCAGTGCTAGAGATCGGGCTAGCACGGGAGAGCAGTTCTTC.

This chain uses TRBV30 with TRBJ2-1; 9 bases are a match to TRBD1. The CDR3 covers 19 residues. Germline V lookup: CDR1 GTSNPN, CDR2 SVGIG (reference sequence). V trimming: 2 bases; J trimming: 2 bases; junction bases outside the gene matches: 16. The DNA of the CDR3 is TGTGCCTGGAGTCCTATCCGCGGCCAGACAGGGGGTCCCTACAATGAGCAGTTCTTC. Residues: CAWSPIRGQTGGPYNEQFF.

This clonotype was picked up one time. The chain is built from TRBV5-4 and TRBJ2-1; D possibly uses TRBD1 or TRBD2 (6 bases each). The V gene's germline CDR1 is SGHNT and CDR2 YYREEE (reference sequence). V was cut by 6 bases and J by 4 bases, with 20 bases left in between. The CDR3 spans 16 residues. CDR3 nucleotides: TGTGCCAGCACGCGGAGGGTAACAGGGAGGTACAATGAGCAGTTCTTC. Protein sequence: CASTRRVTGRYNEQFF.

This chain uses TRBV4-1 with TRBJ2-7, with D possibly being TRBD1 or TRBD2 (5 bases each). V gave up 1 base and J gave up 0 bases, with 13 bases separating them. This CDR3 spans 16 amino acids. CDR1 is MGHRA and CDR2 is YSYEKL in the germline V gene. Here the CDR3 DNA reads TGCGCCAGCAGCCAAGTCTCACTAGACAGCTCCTACGAGCAGTACTTC. Protein product: CASSQVSLDSSYEQYF.

This clonotype showed up just a few times. The chain joins TRBV12-3 or TRBV12-4 to TRBJ2-3, with D tentatively TRBD2 (6 bases). The CDR3 spans 15 residues. Trimming pared 5 bases from V and 1 base from J, leaving 13 bases between. The CDR3 loop is CASSPPGLRTDTQYF. CDR3 sequence (DNA): TGTGCCAGCAGTCCCCCGGGACTCCGCACAGATACGCAGTATTTT.